There are many counts of the clone carrying this T cell receptor beta chain. The antigen is not known. Reliance was placed on clinical symptoms, serum thyroxine, TRAb, thyroid ultrasound and orbital computed tomography for diagnosis. This sample was taken from a study of Graves' ophthalmopathy and Graves' hyperthyroidism. Notes on the study in general: Blood repertoires reportedly contained most expanded thyroid clonotypes above 0.001 frequency.

Scientists amplified the TCR beta CDR3 regions from RNA transcripts. The library came from an HTBI-primed first-round RT-PCR and a second-round multiplex PCR. TCRdb reprocessed the multiplex PCR reads with MiXCR, giving one entry per CDR3 protein. The sample shows a few hundred thousand distinct CDR3 sequences, 15% of them seen only once. Germline V gives CDR1 LNHDA, CDR2 SQIVND (reference sequence). The CDR3 runs to 16 residues. The V and J ends lost 6 bases and 4 bases respectively, with 21 bases between them. The origin of this receptor is a woman between 18 and 29 years old with stable Graves' hyperthyroidism. Input material: peripheral blood. The chain links TRBV19 to TRBJ1-2; tentatively, D is TRBD1 (6 bases). The CDR3 reads CASSDPRGDLGYGYTF. The CDR3 DNA reads TGTGCCAGTAGCGATCCAAGGGGGGATTTGGGCTATGGCTACACCTTC.